A selection of T cell receptor beta chains follows, all from one sample in a study of human T cells and chemical hapten exposure. TCRdb itself ran the RACE reads through MiXCR, one entry per CDR3 protein. Of roughly 130,000 distinct CDR3 sequences in the sample, about 11% were seen once. Sequenced here: whole blood, sampled in connection with sensitization to the hapten diphenylcyclopropenone (DPC). The source is a woman in her forties or fifties with alopecia areata. Some clones in this sample may be carry-over from other donors' samples. Each CDR3 is given with its conserved first and last residue. The order of the fields is clone size, J gene, CDR3 length, V gene, D gene, CDR3 DNA, CDR3 protein. A D gene is named only where the DNA matches it firmly. Size values are once, few and many counts, or a class for expanded clones, and some rows have none.

.,TRBJ1-1,14,TRBV27,.,TGTGCCAGCAGTCCTTATAGAGGGGACCCTGAAGCTTTCTTT,CASSPYRGDPEAFF
.,TRBJ2-7,11,TRBV2,TRBD2,TGTGCCAGCCGGGGGGAGTACGAGCAGTACTTC,CASRGEYEQYF
few,TRBJ2-7,12,TRBV11-2,.,TGTGCCACCCGAGGGCCGGGCGAGGAGCAGTACTTC,CATRGPGEEQYF
few,TRBJ1-1,15,TRBV4-2,TRBD1,TGTGCCAGCAGCCGGGGACAGGAAATTAACACTGAAGCTTTCTTT,CASSRGQEINTEAFF
.,TRBJ2-3,12,TRBV5-1,.,TGCGCCAGCAGCGAGAACGTAGATACGCAGTATTTT,CASSENVDTQYF
.,TRBJ1-1,14,TRBV12-3/TRBV12-4,TRBD1,TGTGCCAGCAAGGACAGGGGATTGAACACTGAAGCTTTCTTT,CASKDRGLNTEAFF
.,TRBJ2-3,13,TRBV5-1,.,TGCGCCAGCAGCTTCCAGGAGACAGATACGCAGTATTTT,CASSFQETDTQYF
many,TRBJ1-2,13,TRBV2,.,TGTGCCAGCAGTGAAAGCGGGGATTATGGCTACACCTTC,CASSESGDYGYTF
few,TRBJ2-1,14,TRBV20-1,.,TGCAGTGCAGCAGAAGCGCGAGGCTACAATGAGCAGTTCTTC,CSAAEARGYNEQFF
many,TRBJ2-7,15,TRBV29-1,.,TGCAGCGTAGCGGGACAGTGGGGCGCCGGGTACGAGCAGTACTTC,CSVAGQWGAGYEQYF
.,TRBJ1-1,13,TRBV6-2/TRBV6-3,.,TGTGCCAGCAGTTATGAGGGGTTCACTGAAGCTTTCTTT,CASSYEGFTEAFF
few,TRBJ2-7,13,TRBV29-1,.,TGCAGCGTTGAAGTTGGCGCTTCCTACGAGCAGTACTTC,CSVEVGASYEQYF
few,TRBJ2-6,17,TRBV5-1,TRBD1,TGCGCCAGCAGCCCGGGACAGGGGCCCTCTGGGGCCAACGTCCTGACTTTC,CASSPGQGPSGANVLTF
many,TRBJ2-3,15,TRBV28,TRBD1,TGTGCCAGCAGTCCAGGGGACAGGGGAGCAGATACGCAGTATTTT,CASSPGDRGADTQYF
.,TRBJ2-5,13,TRBV7-2,.,TGTGCCAGCAGCTTACGCTCGGGAGAGACCCAGTACTTC,CASSLRSGETQYF
.,TRBJ1-5,15,TRBV28,.,TGTGCCAGCAGTTACGCCGGGACATCGAATCAGCCCCAGCATTTT,CASSYAGTSNQPQHF
few,TRBJ2-7,11,TRBV6-2/TRBV6-3,.,TGTGCCAGCAGCCCCGGTAGGTTGAGGTACTTC,CASSPGRLRYF
.,TRBJ1-1,14,TRBV6-1,.,TGTGCCAGCAGTGAGGGAGGGCTGAACACTGAAGCTTTCTTT,CASSEGGLNTEAFF
few,TRBJ1-6,13,TRBV28,.,TGTGCCAGCAACGGAGGGGATCGCTCACCCCTCCACTTT,CASNGGDRSPLHF
.,TRBJ2-3,15,TRBV25-1,.,TGTGCCAGCAGTGACTCGAGGAGAGTCACAGATACGCAGTATTTT,CASSDSRRVTDTQYF
few,TRBJ2-1,15,TRBV3-1,TRBD2,TGTGCCAGCAGCCCTCTTAGCGGGGGGGACAATGAGCAGTTCTTC,CASSPLSGGDNEQFF
.,TRBJ2-5,12,TRBV28,.,TGTGCCAGCCTTTCGGTGAGGGGGACCCAGTACTTC,CASLSVRGTQYF